This T cell receptor (beta chain) derives from a study of blood T cell repertoires in COVID-19. Across the study: From the United States, Italy and Spain came samples of acute and convalescent COVID-19. From T cells, B-cell-depleted T cells, or PBMCs came the material, which was cDNA or gDNA.

As handled by the study authors: Counts of nucleated cells, estimated from reference gene primer amplification, were obtained. Method: immunoSEQ multiplex PCR; TCRdb's copy keeps in-frame clones and lacks some. The V and J calls and clone size come from that table; D and trimming were worked out from the DNA. The sample consists of about 160,000 clones, roughly 93% of them appearing once. This clone was seen just once. Germline trimming cut 4 bases from V and 3 bases from J; bases unmatched to any gene: 3. CDR3 length equals 14 residues. Per the germline V gene, CDR1 is SNHLY and CDR2 is FYNNEI. The chain uses TRBV2 and TRBJ2-5, with 9 bases matching TRBD2. Sequenced: peripheral blood. The TCR originated in a man aged 18 to 30 with acute or convalescent COVID-19. The CDR3 sequence is CASSAIAGEETQYF. CDR3 DNA sequence: TGTGCCAGCAGTGCAATAGCGGGAGAAGAGACCCAGTACTTC.